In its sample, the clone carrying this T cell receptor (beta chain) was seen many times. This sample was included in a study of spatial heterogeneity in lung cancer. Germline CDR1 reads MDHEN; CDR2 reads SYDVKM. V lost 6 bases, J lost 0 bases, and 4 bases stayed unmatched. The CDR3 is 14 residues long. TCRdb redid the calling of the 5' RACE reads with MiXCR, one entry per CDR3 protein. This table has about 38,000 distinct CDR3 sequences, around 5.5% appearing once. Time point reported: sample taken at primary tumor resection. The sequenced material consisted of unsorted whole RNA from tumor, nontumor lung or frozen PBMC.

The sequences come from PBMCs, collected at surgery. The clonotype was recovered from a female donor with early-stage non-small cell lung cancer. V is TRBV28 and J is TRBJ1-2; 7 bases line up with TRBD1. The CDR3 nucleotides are TGTGCCAGCAGGCCTACAGGGGCTAACTATGGCTACACCTTC. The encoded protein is CASRPTGANYGYTF.